The 16 T cell receptor beta chains in this list originate from one sample, sequenced in a study of shared clonotypes between healthy human individuals (dated by TCRdb to about 2020). Receptor amplification or capture employed the immunoSEQ multiplex PCR assay. The clones in this table, taken by TCRdb from immuneACCESS, are in-frame only. Not every clone is retained; where verified, under half of the shortfall comes from an unresolved V gene, and the cause of the rest is unknown. The sample data list roughly 410,000 clones, and 96% of these were observed just once. The biggest ten clones account for around 0.32% of the sample. Sequenced material: memory CD8+ T cells sorted from blood. The label giving this sample's cell subset or site can be read as: CD45RO+ cells pooled with CCR7-negative TemRA cells. The receptor set was obtained from a young man in good health.

The chain carries TRBV2 and TRBJ2-7; D might be TRBD1 or TRBD2, each matching 5 bases. This CDR3 comprises 13 residues. With 7 bases removed from V and 4 bases from J, the gap between germline ends came to 14 bases. The germline V gene encodes CDR1 SNHLY and CDR2 FYNNEI. The CDR3 sequence: CASMSGLIYEQYF. Written as DNA, the CDR3 is TGTGCCAGCATGTCGGGGCTTATATACGAGCAGTACTTC.

V usage is TRBV27 and J usage is TRBJ2-6; D unclear. The CDR3 contains 19 residues. V lost 1 base, J lost 1 base, and 17 bases lay in between. The germline CDR1 and CDR2 sequences are MNHEY and SMNVEV (reference sequence). The CDR3 protein is CASSLYAALASSGANVLTF. The CDR3 DNA reads TGTGCCAGCAGTTTATATGCGGCTCTGGCTTCGTCTGGGGCCAACGTCCTGACTTTC.

V and J are TRBV10-1 and TRBJ2-7; D tentatively reads TRBD1 or TRBD2 (5 bases each). Germline-derived CDR1 and CDR2 are WNHNN and SYGVQD (reference sequence). The ends were cut back, 3 bases at V and 3 bases at J, with 15 bases in the middle. The CDR3 is 15 residues long. CDR3 region: CASSESLGVIYEQYF. The CDR3 bases are TGCGCCAGCAGTGAATCCTTGGGGGTTATCTACGAGCAGTACTTC.

This chain joins TRBV15 and TRBJ2-1; D is perhaps TRBD1 (5 bases). V was pared by 8 bases and J by 5 bases, with 25 bases between. Germline CDR1 LNHNV, CDR2 YYDKDF (reference sequence). The CDR3 runs to 17 residues. This CDR3 reads CATAPRLGRGQDNEQFF. In DNA, the CDR3 is TGTGCCACCGCACCCCGACTGGGAAGGGGCCAGGACAATGAGCAGTTCTTC.

The CDR3 is CASSFAGGPGLAGRAAKNIQYF. CDR3 bases: TGCGCCAGCAGCTTCGCCGGGGGACCGGGACTAGCGGGAAGGGCAGCCAAAAACATTCAGTACTTC. This chain joins TRBV5-1 and TRBJ2-4, with 13 nucleotides matching TRBD2. J lost 0 bases, V lost 2 bases, and 17 bases had no gene match. The V gene's germline CDR1 is SGHRS and CDR2 YFSETQ. CDR3 length: 22 residues.

The rearrangement joins TRBV28 to TRBJ2-5; the D gene is possibly TRBD2 (6 bases). Germline CDR1 and CDR2: MDHEN and SYDVKM. V was clipped by 6 bases and J by 4 bases, with 9 bases between them. The CDR3 spans 12 residues. This CDR3 is CASRPGLETQYF. CDR3 bases: TGTGCCAGCAGGCCGGGACTAGAGACCCAGTACTTC.

The rearrangement links TRBV27 to TRBJ1-2; D might be TRBD1 (6 bases). The CDR3 sequence is 13 residues long. Germline loops: CDR1 MNHEY, CDR2 SMNVEV (reference sequence). The ends were cut back, 3 bases at V and 6 bases at J, with 11 bases in the middle. This chain's CDR3 is CASSLRRGDGYTF. The CDR3 DNA reads as TGTGCCAGCAGTTTGCGCAGGGGTGATGGCTACACCTTC.

The chain uses TRBV5-6 and TRBJ2-5; no definite D call. The CDR3 is made up of 16 amino acids. The germline V and J ends were trimmed by 4 bases and 3 bases, with 19 bases remaining between them. Germline V gives CDR1 SGHDT, CDR2 YYEEEE. CDR3 sequence: CASSPPLLKEEETQYF. The CDR3, as DNA: TGTGCCAGCAGCCCTCCCCTACTTAAAGAAGAAGAGACCCAGTACTTC.

This sequence joins TRBV28 and TRBJ2-7; 8 bases are shared with TRBD2. The CDR3 spans 16 residues. Germline V CDR1 and CDR2: MDHEN, SYDVKM. The V and J ends lost 3 bases and 5 bases, in that order; junction bases with no gene match: 12. The CDR3 region has the DNA TGTGCCAGCAGTTTTGGTGTAGCGGGAAGAGGACACGAGCAGTACTTC. The encoded protein is CASSFGVAGRGHEQYF.

This chain connects TRBV28 to TRBJ2-6; D possibly corresponds to TRBD1 (6 bases). Germline CDR1 reads MDHEN; CDR2 reads SYDVKM. The V gene lost 6 bases and the J gene lost 2 bases, with 8 bases spanning the gap. This CDR3 region has 14 residues. CDR3 amino acids: CASRNRAGANVLTF. CDR3 in DNA: TGTGCCAGCAGGAACAGGGCTGGGGCCAACGTCCTGACTTTC.

V is TRBV2 and J is TRBJ2-3, with TRBD1 matching 7 bases. The trim removed 5 bases at V and 6 bases at J, leaving 11 bases unmatched. The germline CDR1 and CDR2 sequences are SNHLY and FYNNEI. This CDR3 has 15 residues. The CDR3 DNA sequence: TGTGCCAGCAGTCGAATCGGGACAGAAACGGATACGCAGTATTTT. This sequence encodes CASSRIGTETDTQYF.

V is TRBV28 and J is TRBJ2-5; 14 nucleotides line up with TRBD2. CDR1 is MDHEN and CDR2 is SYDVKM in the germline V gene. Trimming cost V 5 bases and J 5 bases; bases outside gene matches: 16. The CDR3 is 19 residues long. For the CDR3, the DNA is TGTGCCAGCAGTCCGGGACTAGCGGGAGTGAGCTTTTTAATGGAGACCCAGTACTTC. It yields the protein CASSPGLAGVSFLMETQYF.

This chain links TRBV11-3 with TRBJ2-2, with D perhaps given as TRBD1 or TRBD2 (5 bases each). V lost 6 bases, J lost 0 bases, and 11 bases lay in between. CDR3 length: 15 residues. Germline loops: CDR1 SGHNT, CDR2 YENEEA. CDR3 DNA sequence: TGTGCCAGCAGGCCAGGGACCGCGAACACCGGGGAGCTGTTTTTT. It codes for CASRPGTANTGELFF.

The genes are TRBV6-6 and TRBJ1-5; D perhaps matches TRBD1 (5 bases). CDR3 size: 16 residues. Germline CDR1 reads MNHNY; CDR2 reads SVGAGI (reference sequence). Trimming removed 1 base at V and 0 bases at J, with 10 bases between. CDR3 DNA sequence: TGTGCCAGCAGTTACTATGCAGGGAATAGCAATCAGCCCCAGCATTTT. Protein: CASSYYAGNSNQPQHF.

V gene TRBV7-3 combines with J gene TRBJ1-1; TRBD1 is a possible D gene (6 bases). CDR3 size: 14 residues. V dropped 5 bases and J dropped 5 bases, with 15 bases sitting between them. Germline CDR1 and CDR2: SGHTA and FQGTGA. CDR3 loop: CASSPTGTRTEAFF. The CDR3 DNA sequence: TGTGCCAGCAGCCCTACAGGGACTAGAACTGAAGCTTTCTTT.

The rearrangement joins TRBV7-8 to TRBJ2-3, with 9 bases aligning to TRBD2. CDR1 is SGHVS, CDR2 FQNEAQ, per germline. The CDR3 consists of 16 residues. V lost 5 bases and J lost 3; bases outside the gene matches: 9. CDR3 loop: CASSHPGLARTDTQYF. The CDR3 nucleotides are TGTGCCAGCAGCCACCCGGGACTAGCTAGAACAGATACGCAGTATTTT.